This TCR beta chain appears in the sequencing data of a study of cytomegalovirus exposure and HLA in healthy donors. The PCR ran on 60 Vbeta and 13 Jbeta primers. Profiling relied on immunoSEQ multiplex PCR, and the TCRdb table lists in-frame clones only, not all of them. The sample holds about 110,000 clones, roughly 82% seen once. The receptor was isolated from a man aged 25 to 40 in good health and CMV-seropositive. The material sequenced was PBMCs.

The CDR3 DNA reads as TGTGCCAGCAGCTCCAGCTCTGGAAACACCATATATTTT. Its protein product is CASSSSSGNTIYF. The chain carries TRBV7-6 and TRBJ1-3; D not resolved. V lost 4 bases and J 0 bases, leaving 4 bases between the germline ends. The CDR3 is 13 residues long. CDR1 and CDR2 (germline): SGHVS, FNYEAQ.